This TCR beta chain is drawn from a study of identical twins. Losses at the gene ends were 5 bases for V and 3 bases for J; bases not matched to a gene: 8. This CDR3 contains 14 residues. The germline V gene has CDR1 DFQATT and CDR2 SNEGSKA (reference sequence). Template switching created a universal primer site, and the cDNA included unique molecular identifiers. TCRdb used MiXCR to reprocess the 5' RACE reads, holding one entry per CDR3 protein. The sample holds some 710,000 distinct CDR3 sequences, roughly 6% seen once. In this sample, this clonotype turned up many times. The sequenced sample was naive T cells sorted from blood. This clonotype was obtained from a man between 18 and 35 years old in good health. The gene calls are TRBV20-1 and TRBJ2-5; TRBD1 matches 8 bases. The DNA of the CDR3 is TGCAGTGCTCCCAGGGGGCCGGGGAAAGAGACCCAGTACTTC. Residues: CSAPRGPGKETQYF.